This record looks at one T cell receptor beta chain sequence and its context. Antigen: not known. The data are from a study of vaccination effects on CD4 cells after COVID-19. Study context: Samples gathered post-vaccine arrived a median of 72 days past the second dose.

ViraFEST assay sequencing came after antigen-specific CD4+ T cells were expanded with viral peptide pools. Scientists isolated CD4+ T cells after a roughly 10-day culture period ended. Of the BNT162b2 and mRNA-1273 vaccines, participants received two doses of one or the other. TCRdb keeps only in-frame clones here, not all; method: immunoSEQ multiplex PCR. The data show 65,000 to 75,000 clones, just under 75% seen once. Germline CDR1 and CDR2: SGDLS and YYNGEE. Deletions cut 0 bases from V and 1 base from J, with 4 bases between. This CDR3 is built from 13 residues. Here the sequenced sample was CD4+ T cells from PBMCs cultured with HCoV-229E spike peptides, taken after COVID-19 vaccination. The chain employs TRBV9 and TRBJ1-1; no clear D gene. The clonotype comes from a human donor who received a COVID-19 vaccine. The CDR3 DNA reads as TGTGCCAGCAGCGTAGGGGCGAACACTGAAGCTTTCTTT. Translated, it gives CASSVGANTEAFF.